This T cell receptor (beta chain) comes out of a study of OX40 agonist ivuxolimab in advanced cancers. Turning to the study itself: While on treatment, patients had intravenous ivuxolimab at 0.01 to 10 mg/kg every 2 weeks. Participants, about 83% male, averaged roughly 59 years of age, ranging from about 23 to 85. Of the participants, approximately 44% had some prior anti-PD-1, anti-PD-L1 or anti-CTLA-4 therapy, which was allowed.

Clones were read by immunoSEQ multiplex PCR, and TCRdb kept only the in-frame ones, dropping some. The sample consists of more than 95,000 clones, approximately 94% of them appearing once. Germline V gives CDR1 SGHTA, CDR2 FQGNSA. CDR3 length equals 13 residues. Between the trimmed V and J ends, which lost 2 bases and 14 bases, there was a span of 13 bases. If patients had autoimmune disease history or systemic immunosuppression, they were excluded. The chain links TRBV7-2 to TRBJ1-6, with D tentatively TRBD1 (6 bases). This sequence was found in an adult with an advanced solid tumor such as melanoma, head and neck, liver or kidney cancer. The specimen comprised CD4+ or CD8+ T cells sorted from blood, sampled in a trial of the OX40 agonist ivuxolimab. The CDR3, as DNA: TGTGCCAGCAGCTTACAGGGGACGGTGTCCCTCCACTTT. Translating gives CASSLQGTVSLHF.